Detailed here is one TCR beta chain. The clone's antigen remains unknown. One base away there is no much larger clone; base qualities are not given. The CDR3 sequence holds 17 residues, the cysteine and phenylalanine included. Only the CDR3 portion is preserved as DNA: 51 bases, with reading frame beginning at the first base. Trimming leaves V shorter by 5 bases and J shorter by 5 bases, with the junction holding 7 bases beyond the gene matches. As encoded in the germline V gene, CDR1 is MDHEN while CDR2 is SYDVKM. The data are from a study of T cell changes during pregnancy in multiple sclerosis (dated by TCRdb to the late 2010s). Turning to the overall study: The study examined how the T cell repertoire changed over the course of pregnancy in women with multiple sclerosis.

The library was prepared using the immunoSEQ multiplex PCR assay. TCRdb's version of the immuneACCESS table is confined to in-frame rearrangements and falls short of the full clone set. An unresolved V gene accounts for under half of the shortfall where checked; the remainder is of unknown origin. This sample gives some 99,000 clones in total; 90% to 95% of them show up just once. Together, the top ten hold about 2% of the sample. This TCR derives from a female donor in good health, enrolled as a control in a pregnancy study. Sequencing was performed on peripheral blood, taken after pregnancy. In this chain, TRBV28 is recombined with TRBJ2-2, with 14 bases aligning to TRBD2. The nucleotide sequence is TGTGCCAGCAGTCCCGGGACTAGCGGGAGTTGGACCGGGGAGCTGTTTTTT. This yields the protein CASSPGTSGSWTGELFF.